These T cell receptor beta chains were read from a single sample in a study of blood T cell repertoires in COVID-19. The method was immunoSEQ multiplex PCR; TCRdb's version includes in-frame clones alone and lacks a portion of them. The table includes a few hundred thousand clones, about 85% detected once. Sequencing used PBMCs or T cells enriched from blood (not recorded which). The receptors originated from a woman in her fifties or sixties who had been exposed to COVID-19. The CDR3 runs from the conserved cysteine through the conserved F or W. Each record gives: J gene, D gene, CDR3 length, V gene, clone size, CDR3 DNA, CDR3 protein. A D gene is named only where the DNA matches it firmly. Part of the rows lack a size; the others show once, few, many or a class for expanded clones.

j_call: TRBJ1-1; d_call: .; cdr3_length: 13; v_call: TRBV19; clone_size: .; cdr3_nt: TGTGCCAGTAGTATGGTTAGAGACACTGAAGCTTTCTTT; cdr3_aa: CASSMVRDTEAFF
j_call: TRBJ1-5; d_call: .; cdr3_length: 13; v_call: TRBV11-1; clone_size: .; cdr3_nt: TGTGCCAGATGGACAGCCCAGAATCAGCCCCAGCATTTT; cdr3_aa: CARWTAQNQPQHF
j_call: TRBJ1-1; d_call: TRBD1; cdr3_length: 15; v_call: TRBV5-1; clone_size: .; cdr3_nt: TGCGCCAGCAGCTTGGCCGGACAGGGCTCGGCTGAAGCTTTCTTT; cdr3_aa: CASSLAGQGSAEAFF
j_call: TRBJ1-2; d_call: .; cdr3_length: 14; v_call: TRBV3-1/TRBV3-2; clone_size: .; cdr3_nt: TGTGCCAGCAGCCAAGCCCACAGGCCCTATGGCTACACCTTC; cdr3_aa: CASSQAHRPYGYTF
j_call: TRBJ1-1; d_call: .; cdr3_length: 12; v_call: TRBV29-1; clone_size: .; cdr3_nt: TGCAGCGTTGAAGGTGACTGGGTTGAAGCTTTCTTT; cdr3_aa: CSVEGDWVEAFF
j_call: TRBJ2-1; d_call: TRBD2; cdr3_length: 16; v_call: TRBV5-1; clone_size: .; cdr3_nt: TGCGCCAGCAGCTTGGGTAGCGGGGGGGCATACAATGAGCAGTTCTTC; cdr3_aa: CASSLGSGGAYNEQFF
j_call: TRBJ2-7; d_call: .; cdr3_length: 14; v_call: TRBV5-1; clone_size: .; cdr3_nt: TGCGCCAGCAGCTTGGACGGACAGTCTTACGAGCAGTACTTC; cdr3_aa: CASSLDGQSYEQYF
j_call: TRBJ1-1; d_call: .; cdr3_length: 11; v_call: TRBV3-1/TRBV3-2; clone_size: .; cdr3_nt: TGTGCCACGTCGGGGGACACTGAAGCTTTCTTT; cdr3_aa: CATSGDTEAFF
j_call: TRBJ2-5; d_call: .; cdr3_length: 15; v_call: TRBV11-2; clone_size: .; cdr3_nt: TGTGCCAGCAGCCGTATGGCGGGGGCGGGGGAGACCCAGTACTTC; cdr3_aa: CASSRMAGAGETQYF
j_call: TRBJ1-2; d_call: .; cdr3_length: 14; v_call: TRBV4-2; clone_size: .; cdr3_nt: TGTGCCAGCAGCCAAGAGTCTGGGGCTGAAGGCTACACCTTC; cdr3_aa: CASSQESGAEGYTF
j_call: TRBJ2-2; d_call: TRBD2; cdr3_length: 19; v_call: TRBV4-2; clone_size: .; cdr3_nt: TGTGCCAGCAGCCAGGGTTCCCTCCTAGCGGGTCTAGACACCGGGGAGCTGTTTTTT; cdr3_aa: CASSQGSLLAGLDTGELFF
j_call: TRBJ2-6; d_call: TRBD1; cdr3_length: 16; v_call: TRBV9; clone_size: .; cdr3_nt: TGTGCCAGCAGAGCCTATGGGACAGCTGGGGCCAACGTCCTGACTTTC; cdr3_aa: CASRAYGTAGANVLTF
j_call: TRBJ1-2; d_call: .; cdr3_length: 15; v_call: TRBV28; clone_size: .; cdr3_nt: TGTGCCAGCTCACTAGGGGGGGCGCGAAACTATGGCTACACCTTC; cdr3_aa: CASSLGGARNYGYTF
j_call: TRBJ2-1; d_call: TRBD2; cdr3_length: 16; v_call: TRBV7-2; clone_size: .; cdr3_nt: TGTGCCAGCACCCCTAGCGGGGGGGTTCTCTACAATGAGCAGTTCTTC; cdr3_aa: CASTPSGGVLYNEQFF
j_call: TRBJ1-1; d_call: .; cdr3_length: 13; v_call: TRBV7-9; clone_size: .; cdr3_nt: TGTGCCAGCAGCTTAGGGGGACAAGCTGGAGCTTTCTTT; cdr3_aa: CASSLGGQAGAFF
j_call: TRBJ2-7; d_call: TRBD1; cdr3_length: 12; v_call: TRBV12-3/TRBV12-4; clone_size: few; cdr3_nt: TGTGCCAGCAGTTTTGGGACAGGGGAGCAGTACTTC; cdr3_aa: CASSFGTGEQYF
j_call: TRBJ1-1; d_call: .; cdr3_length: 14; v_call: TRBV7-9; clone_size: .; cdr3_nt: TGTGCCAGCAGCTTATTTACGGGGAACACTGAAGCTTTCTTT; cdr3_aa: CASSLFTGNTEAFF
j_call: TRBJ2-5; d_call: TRBD2; cdr3_length: 15; v_call: TRBV7-4; clone_size: .; cdr3_nt: TGTGCCAGCAGCGCGCTACCGGGGGGTGGAGAGACCCAGTACTTC; cdr3_aa: CASSALPGGGETQYF
j_call: TRBJ1-2; d_call: .; cdr3_length: 13; v_call: TRBV19; clone_size: .; cdr3_nt: TGTGCCACTACCTCGACAGGAGGTTACGGCTACACCTTC; cdr3_aa: CATTSTGGYGYTF
j_call: TRBJ1-4; d_call: .; cdr3_length: 16; v_call: TRBV18; clone_size: .; cdr3_nt: TGTGCCAGCTCGAACAGCACAGGGATGAAACGTGAAAAACTGTTTTTT; cdr3_aa: CASSNSTGMKREKLFF
j_call: TRBJ1-2; d_call: .; cdr3_length: 13; v_call: TRBV5-4; clone_size: .; cdr3_nt: TGTGCCAGCAGCTACAGGGACGGCTATGGCTACACCTTC; cdr3_aa: CASSYRDGYGYTF
j_call: TRBJ2-2; d_call: .; cdr3_length: 14; v_call: TRBV3-1/TRBV3-2; clone_size: .; cdr3_nt: TGTGCCAGCACTACAGGGGAGGACACCGGGGAGCTGTTTTTT; cdr3_aa: CASTTGEDTGELFF
j_call: TRBJ1-4; d_call: TRBD1; cdr3_length: 16; v_call: TRBV4-3; clone_size: .; cdr3_nt: TGCGCCAGCAGCCCGTCCCCGGGACAGGGATGGGAAAAACTGTTTTTT; cdr3_aa: CASSPSPGQGWEKLFF
j_call: TRBJ2-1; d_call: TRBD2; cdr3_length: 13; v_call: TRBV30; clone_size: .; cdr3_nt: TGTGCCTGGAGCAGCGGGGGGGACAATGAGCAGTTCTTC; cdr3_aa: CAWSSGGDNEQFF
j_call: TRBJ1-2; d_call: .; cdr3_length: 12; v_call: TRBV29-1; clone_size: .; cdr3_nt: TGCAGCGTTGACACAGCTAACTATGGCTACACCTTC; cdr3_aa: CSVDTANYGYTF
j_call: TRBJ2-3; d_call: .; cdr3_length: 15; v_call: TRBV6-5; clone_size: few; cdr3_nt: TGTGCCAGCATTGGGGGCTACAGTAGCACAGATACGCAGTATTTT; cdr3_aa: CASIGGYSSTDTQYF
j_call: TRBJ1-5; d_call: .; cdr3_length: 14; v_call: TRBV28; clone_size: .; cdr3_nt: TGTGCCAGCAGCAGTACAACAGGGACTCAGCCCCAGCATTTT; cdr3_aa: CASSSTTGTQPQHF
j_call: TRBJ2-7; d_call: .; cdr3_length: 14; v_call: TRBV6-2/TRBV6-3; clone_size: .; cdr3_nt: TGTGCCAGCAGTTATGGAGGGCTGACCTACGAGCAGTACTTC; cdr3_aa: CASSYGGLTYEQYF
j_call: TRBJ2-7; d_call: TRBD2; cdr3_length: 16; v_call: TRBV4-1; clone_size: .; cdr3_nt: TGCGCCAGCAGCCAGCCGGGGGGACCGAGCCGTTACGAGCAGTACTTC; cdr3_aa: CASSQPGGPSRYEQYF
j_call: TRBJ1-1; d_call: .; cdr3_length: 12; v_call: TRBV10-2; clone_size: few; cdr3_nt: TGCGCCAGCAGTGGAGGGAACACTGAAGCTTTCTTT; cdr3_aa: CASSGGNTEAFF
j_call: TRBJ1-1; d_call: TRBD1; cdr3_length: 14; v_call: TRBV7-2; clone_size: few; cdr3_nt: TGTGCCAGCAGCCTTTGGGACAGAAACACTGAAGCTTTCTTT; cdr3_aa: CASSLWDRNTEAFF
j_call: TRBJ1-1; d_call: .; cdr3_length: 14; v_call: TRBV5-1; clone_size: .; cdr3_nt: TGCGCCAGCAGCCCTTCCACACCGAACACTGAAGCTTTCTTT; cdr3_aa: CASSPSTPNTEAFF
j_call: TRBJ1-1; d_call: .; cdr3_length: 15; v_call: TRBV19; clone_size: .; cdr3_nt: TGTGCCAGTAGTTCCGGGGAACAGGGAGGGACTGAAGCTTTCTTT; cdr3_aa: CASSSGEQGGTEAFF
j_call: TRBJ1-6; d_call: .; cdr3_length: 15; v_call: TRBV2; clone_size: .; cdr3_nt: TGTGCCAGCAGCCCACTACAAACACGGGATTCACCCCTCCACTTT; cdr3_aa: CASSPLQTRDSPLHF
j_call: TRBJ2-2; d_call: .; cdr3_length: 15; v_call: TRBV7-8; clone_size: .; cdr3_nt: TGTGCCAGCAGCTGGGGCGGGGTTAGCACCGGGGAGCTGTTTTTT; cdr3_aa: CASSWGGVSTGELFF
j_call: TRBJ2-7; d_call: .; cdr3_length: 16; v_call: TRBV21-1; clone_size: .; cdr3_nt: TGTGCCAGCAGCAAAGGTCGACTAGCGGGGGGATACGAGCAGTACTTC; cdr3_aa: CASSKGRLAGGYEQYF
j_call: TRBJ1-2; d_call: .; cdr3_length: 19; v_call: TRBV19; clone_size: .; cdr3_nt: TGTGCCAGTAGTACCCCCAGAGGTCGGAGGGGCCGCGGAGGCTATGGCTACACCTTC; cdr3_aa: CASSTPRGRRGRGGYGYTF
j_call: TRBJ2-3; d_call: .; cdr3_length: 15; v_call: TRBV5-1; clone_size: few; cdr3_nt: TGCGCCAGCAGCTCACCAGGGGGAGGAACAGATACGCAGTATTTT; cdr3_aa: CASSSPGGGTDTQYF
j_call: TRBJ2-3; d_call: .; cdr3_length: 15; v_call: TRBV20-1; clone_size: .; cdr3_nt: TGCAGTGTTAGTGGAGGACTCGGACCCACAGATACGCAGTATTTT; cdr3_aa: CSVSGGLGPTDTQYF
j_call: TRBJ1-3; d_call: .; cdr3_length: 18; v_call: TRBV14; clone_size: once; cdr3_nt: TGTGCCAGCAGCCAAGTAAGGGGTCCAACAAGCTCTGGAAACACCATATATTTT; cdr3_aa: CASSQVRGPTSSGNTIYF
j_call: TRBJ1-5; d_call: .; cdr3_length: 12; v_call: TRBV28; clone_size: .; cdr3_nt: TGTGCCAGCAGTTTAGAGGATCAGCCCCAGCATTTT; cdr3_aa: CASSLEDQPQHF
j_call: TRBJ2-2; d_call: .; cdr3_length: 15; v_call: TRBV7-9; clone_size: .; cdr3_nt: TGTGCCAGCAGGTCAACCGGACAGCCTAACGGGGAGCTGTTTTTT; cdr3_aa: CASRSTGQPNGELFF
j_call: TRBJ2-1; d_call: TRBD2; cdr3_length: 15; v_call: TRBV29-1; clone_size: once; cdr3_nt: TGCAGCGTTGTCCGCGGGGGGGCCCGGTCCCGGGAGCAGTTCTTC; cdr3_aa: CSVVRGGARSREQFF
j_call: TRBJ2-3; d_call: .; cdr3_length: 14; v_call: TRBV9; clone_size: once; cdr3_nt: TGTGCCAGCAGCCTAAGGGCGGGTGAAGATACGCAGTATTTT; cdr3_aa: CASSLRAGEDTQYF